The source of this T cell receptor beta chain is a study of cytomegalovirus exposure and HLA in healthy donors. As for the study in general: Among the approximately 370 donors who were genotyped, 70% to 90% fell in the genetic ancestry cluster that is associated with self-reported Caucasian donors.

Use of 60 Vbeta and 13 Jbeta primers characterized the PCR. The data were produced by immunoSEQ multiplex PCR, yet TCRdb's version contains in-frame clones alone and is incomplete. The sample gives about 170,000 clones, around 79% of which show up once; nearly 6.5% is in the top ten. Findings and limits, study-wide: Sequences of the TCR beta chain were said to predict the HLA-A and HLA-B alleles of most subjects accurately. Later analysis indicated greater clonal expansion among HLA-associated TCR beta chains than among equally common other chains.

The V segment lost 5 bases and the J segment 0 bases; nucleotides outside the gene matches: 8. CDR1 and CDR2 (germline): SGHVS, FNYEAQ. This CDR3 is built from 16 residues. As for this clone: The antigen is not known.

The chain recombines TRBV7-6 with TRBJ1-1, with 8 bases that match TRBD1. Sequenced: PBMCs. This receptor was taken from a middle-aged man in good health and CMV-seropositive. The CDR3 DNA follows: TGTGCCAGCAGCGCCCAGACAGGGGCTATGAACACTGAAGCTTTCTTT. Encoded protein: CASSAQTGAMNTEAFF.